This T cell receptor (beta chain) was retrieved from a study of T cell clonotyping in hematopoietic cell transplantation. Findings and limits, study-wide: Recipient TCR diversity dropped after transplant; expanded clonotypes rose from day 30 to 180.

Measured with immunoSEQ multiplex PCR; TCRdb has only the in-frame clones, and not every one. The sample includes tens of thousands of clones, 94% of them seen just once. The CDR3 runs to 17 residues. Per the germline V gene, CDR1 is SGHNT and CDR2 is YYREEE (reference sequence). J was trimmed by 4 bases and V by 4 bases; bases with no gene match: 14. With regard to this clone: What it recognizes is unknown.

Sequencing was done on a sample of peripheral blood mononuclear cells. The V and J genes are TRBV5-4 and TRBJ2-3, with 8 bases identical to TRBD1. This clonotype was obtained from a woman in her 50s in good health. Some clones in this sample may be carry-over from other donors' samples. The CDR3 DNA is TGTGCCAGCAGCCAATGGCAGGGGGCTCACGGGTCAGATACGCAGTATTTT. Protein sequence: CASSQWQGAHGSDTQYF.